The present TCR beta chain was sequenced within a study of OX40 agonist ivuxolimab in advanced cancers. Clones were read by immunoSEQ multiplex PCR, and TCRdb kept only the in-frame ones, dropping some. The sample has approximately 47,000 clones; about 81% are singletons. The CDR3 consists of 19 residues. Germline assignment: CDR1 KGHSH and CDR2 LQKENI. With 4 bases clipped from V and 0 bases from J, the junction kept 11 bases outside the gene matches. This material consisted of CD4+ or CD8+ T cells sorted from blood, taken in a trial of the OX40 agonist ivuxolimab. This receptor was identified in an adult with an advanced solid tumor such as melanoma, head and neck, liver or kidney cancer. The chain joins TRBV18 to TRBJ2-2; 10 bases align to TRBD2. The CDR3 protein is CASSLNSLLAGANTGELFF. The CDR3 DNA reads TGTGCCAGCTCACTGAATTCACTTCTAGCGGGGGCGAACACCGGGGAGCTGTTTTTT.